This T cell receptor (beta chain) was documented in a study of blood T cell repertoires in COVID-19. Looking at the study overall: The analysed material was cDNA or gDNA that came from T cells, B-cell-depleted T cells, or PBMCs.

Only in-frame clones appear in the TCRdb table, and some are missing; sequencing was by immunoSEQ multiplex PCR. The sample has about 250,000 clones, about nine tenths seen once. In germline, CDR1 is LNHDA, CDR2 SQIVND (reference sequence). The V and J ends lost 6 bases and 4 bases respectively, with 18 bases between them. This CDR3 contains 15 residues. Those who participated ranged in age from about 18 to 89 years and resided in about two dozen US areas. The study assigned cohorts using participant-reported clinical history. Two negative PCRs, clearance, or symptom resolution had been documented for recovered Cohort 3 donors.

The origin of this receptor is a man aged 18 to 29 who had recovered from COVID-19. The sequenced material came from PBMCs or T cells enriched from blood (not recorded which). V gene TRBV19 combines with J gene TRBJ1-2; D is uncertain. The CDR3 DNA follows: TGTGCCAGTAGACTCCCGGGAAATAATAGCTATGGCTACACCTTC. Translation: CASRLPGNNSYGYTF.